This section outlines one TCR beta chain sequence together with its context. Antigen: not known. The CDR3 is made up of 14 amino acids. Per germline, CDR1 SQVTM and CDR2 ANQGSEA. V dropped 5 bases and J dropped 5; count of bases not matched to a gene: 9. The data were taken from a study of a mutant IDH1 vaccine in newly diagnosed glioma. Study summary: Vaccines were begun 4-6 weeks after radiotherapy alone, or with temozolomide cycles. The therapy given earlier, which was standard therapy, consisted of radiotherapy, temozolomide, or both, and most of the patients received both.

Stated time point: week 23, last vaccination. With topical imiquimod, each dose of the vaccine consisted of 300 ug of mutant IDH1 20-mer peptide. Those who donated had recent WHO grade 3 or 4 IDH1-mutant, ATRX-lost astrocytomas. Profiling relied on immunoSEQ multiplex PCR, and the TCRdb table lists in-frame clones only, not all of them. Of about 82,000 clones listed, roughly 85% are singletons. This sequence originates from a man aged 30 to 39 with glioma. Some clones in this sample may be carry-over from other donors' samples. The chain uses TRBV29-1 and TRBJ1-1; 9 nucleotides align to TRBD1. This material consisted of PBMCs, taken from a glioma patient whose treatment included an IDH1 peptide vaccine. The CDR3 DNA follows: TGCAGCGTTACCCTGACAGGGGGAAGTACTGAAGCTTTCTTT. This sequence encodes CSVTLTGGSTEAFF.